These 18 T cell receptor beta chains were all obtained from the same sample, sequenced in a study of CD8+CD57+ T cells in acquired aplastic anemia. According to the study, genomic DNA was the template for TCR beta VDJ and CDR3 profiling. Via MiXCR, TCRdb re-called the reads, giving one row per CDR3 protein. The data show about 210,000 distinct CDR3 sequences, 60% to 65% seen once. Specimen: sorted CD4+, CD8+, or CD8+CD57+ T cells (not recorded which) from PBMCs. The receptors were gathered from a human donor in good health.

This clonotype has just a few counts. This chain connects TRBV29-1 to TRBJ1-1, with TRBD1 identical over 7 bases. The CDR3 length is 13 residues. Unmatched junction bases numbered 13, after V lost 5 bases and J lost 10 bases. Germline V lookup: CDR1 SQVTM, CDR2 ANQGSEA. CDR3 in DNA: TGCAGCGTTATATGGGGACAGCGAAGTGGAGCTTTCTTT. Its protein product is CSVIWGQRSGAFF.

The chain is built from TRBV7-2 and TRBJ2-7; perhaps D is TRBD1 or TRBD2 (5 bases each). This CDR3 region has 15 residues. Per germline, CDR1 SGHTA and CDR2 FQGNSA. Trimming removed 6 bases at V and 2 bases at J, with 17 bases between. CDR3 sequence: CASSRQRGKAYEQYF. The CDR3 DNA reads TGTGCCAGCAGTCGACAGAGGGGAAAAGCCTACGAGCAGTACTTC. Together with reference TRBV7-2 and TRBJ2-7, the CDR3 gives the full variable domain: GAGVSQSPSNKVTEKGKDVELRCDPISGHTALYWYRQSLGQGLEFLIYFQGNSAPDKSGLPSDRFSAERTGGSVSTLTIQRTQQEDSAVYLCASSRQRGKAYEQYFGPGTRLTVT.

As for this clonotype: One junction end does not reproduce the germline sequence, and a read error may be involved. The chain recombines TRBV24-1 with TRBJ2-3, with TRBD2 identical over 12 bases. Germline V gene data show CDR1 as KGHDR and CDR2 as SFDVKD. This CDR3 has 17 amino acids. The CDR3 DNA reads as TGTGCCTCCAGTGCGACTAGCGGGGGCCTTAGCACAGATACGCAGTATTTT. It codes for CASSATSGGLSTDTQYF.

V usage is TRBV7-8 and J usage is TRBJ2-7; 8 positions agree with TRBD1. Germline CDR1 is SGHVS and CDR2 is FQNEAQ. CDR3 length: 14 residues. Germline trimming cut 5 bases from V and 5 bases from J; bases unmatched to any gene: 8. DNA for the CDR3: TGTGCCAGCAGCCCCCCGACAGGGGTAGACGAGCAGTACTTC. Protein product: CASSPPTGVDEQYF.

The J gene is TRBJ2-5, the V gene TRBV20-1; D is tentatively TRBD1 or TRBD2 (5 bases each). The CDR3 contains 14 residues. Germline CDR1 reads DFQATT; CDR2 reads SNEGSKA (reference sequence). Trimming took 0 bases from V and 5 from J, leaving 13 bases between them. The CDR3 spells CSARDLGEWETQYF. The DNA of the CDR3 is TGCAGTGCTAGAGATTTGGGGGAATGGGAGACCCAGTACTTC.

This chain joins TRBV15 and TRBJ2-7; 7 positions match TRBD2. Germline V lookup: CDR1 LNHNV, CDR2 YYDKDF (reference sequence). The CDR3 runs to 17 residues. The ends lost 3 bases at V and 7 bases at J; junction bases unmatched: 18. The CDR3 is CATSRDMVAGATREQYF. Written as DNA, the CDR3 is TGTGCCACCAGCAGGGATATGGTTGCGGGAGCTACGAGAGAGCAGTACTTC.

J is TRBJ1-1 and V is TRBV29-1, with TRBD1 matching 7 bases. The V segment lost 6 bases and the J segment 1 base; nucleotides outside the gene matches: 8. Germline V gene lookup returns CDR1 SQVTM and CDR2 ANQGSEA. The CDR3 sequence is 14 residues long. The CDR3 region is CSVRVQGRNTEAFF. CDR3 nucleotide sequence: TGCAGCGTGCGAGTACAGGGGAGGAACACTGAAGCTTTCTTT.

This clonotype was seen a few times. The V gene is TRBV25-1, the J gene TRBJ1-2; D unclear. Trimming took off 1 base at V and 5 bases at J, with 8 bases between the two ends. The CDR3 is 13 amino acids. Per the germline V gene, CDR1 is MGHDK and CDR2 is SYGVNS. The CDR3 sequence is CASSESGFYGYTF. The CDR3 DNA sequence: TGTGCCAGCAGTGAATCCGGGTTTTATGGCTACACCTTC.

The CDR3 nucleotides are TGTGCCAGCAGCGCAAGTACTAATGAAAAACTGTTTTTT. It encodes CASSASTNEKLFF. The chain has TRBV9 and TRBJ1-4; no definite D call. The CDR3 extends over 13 amino acids. Germline V gives CDR1 SGDLS, CDR2 YYNGEE. Trimming removed 3 bases at V and 2 bases at J, with 5 bases between.

The chain recombines TRBV12-3 or TRBV12-4 with TRBJ2-7; D may be TRBD1 (6 bases). This CDR3 is 13 amino acids long. V dropped 6 bases and J dropped 4 bases, with 13 bases sitting between them. CDR3 residues: CASSAGVSYEQYF. The CDR3 DNA is TGTGCCAGCAGCGCAGGGGTGTCTTACGAGCAGTACTTC.

This clonotype was detected once. The CDR3 ends on some other residue instead of the conserved phenylalanine or tryptophan, so this is likely a read error. The J gene is TRBJ1-6, the V gene TRBV7-9; 9 nucleotides match TRBD1. After removal of 5 bases from V and 4 bases from J, the junction contained 9 bases not matched to a gene. Per germline, CDR1 SEHNR and CDR2 FQNEAQ (reference sequence). The CDR3 runs 17 residues. The CDR3 DNA reads TGTGCCAGCAGCCCCGGACAGGGGCAAGGATATAATTCACCCCTCCACCTT. This sequence encodes CASSPGQGQGYNSPLHL.

A note on this clonotype: In this CDR3 the conserved last residue, phenylalanine or tryptophan, is missing, so a read error is likely. The V and J genes are TRBV30 and TRBJ1-1; D may be TRBD1 (5 bases). Per germline, CDR1 GTSNPN and CDR2 SVGIG (reference sequence). Trimming shortened V by 5 bases and J by 7 bases, and 14 bases separated the two germline ends. The length of the CDR3 is 12 residues. The CDR3 DNA reads TGTGCCTGGGGGGACCAATCTATTGAAGCTTTCTAT. Protein: CAWGDQSIEAFY.

This chain connects TRBV20-1 to TRBJ2-7, with D possibly TRBD2 on 5 matching bases. CDR1 is DFQATT and CDR2 is SNEGSKA in the germline V gene (reference sequence). Between the trimmed V and J ends, which lost 6 bases and 3 bases, there was a span of 12 bases. The CDR3 covers 12 residues. The CDR3 sequence: CSAKGRVYEQYF. DNA of the CDR3: TGCAGTGCCAAAGGGCGGGTCTACGAGCAGTACTTC.

The chain recombines TRBV29-1 with TRBJ1-2, with D possibly TRBD1 on 5 matching bases. Deletions cut 1 base from V and 5 bases from J, with 11 bases between. Germline V gene data show CDR1 as SQVTM and CDR2 as ANQGSEA. The CDR3 loop spans 13 amino acids. CDR3 protein: CSVEGPGRYGYTF. DNA of the CDR3: TGCAGCGTTGAAGGACCGGGACGTTATGGCTACACCTTC.

The chain combines TRBV6-5 with TRBJ2-5, with D tentatively TRBD2 (5 bases). The CDR3 consists of 15 residues. Trimming removed 2 bases at V and 5 bases at J, with 15 bases between. CDR1 and CDR2 (germline): MNHEY, SVGAGI. In DNA form, the CDR3 reads TGTGCCAGCAGTTACCGGGGTCGAGGAGAGGAGACCCAGTACTTC. It translates to CASSYRGRGEETQYF.

This clonotype was found once. The rearrangement joins TRBV2 to TRBJ2-7; unclear D gene. Trimming stripped 2 bases from V and 0 bases from J, with 23 bases between. The V gene's germline CDR1 is SNHLY and CDR2 FYNNEI. The CDR3 length is 19 residues. CDR3 coding DNA: TGTGCCAGCAGTGAACGGAGCGTCGTCCTCGGTTCCAGCTCCTACGAGCAGTACTTC. Protein product: CASSERSVVLGSSSYEQYF.

This clonotype occurred many times. This CDR3 is CASSLTAGGAGYGYTF. The CDR3 DNA reads TGTGCCAGCAGCTTAACGGCAGGGGGCGCAGGCTATGGCTACACCTTC. The chain has TRBV7-8 and TRBJ1-2; 8 bases map to TRBD1. There are 16 residues in the CDR3. CDR1 SGHVS and CDR2 FQNEAQ come from the germline V gene. V lost 2 bases and J lost 4; bases outside the gene matches: 9.

This clonotype was observed a handful of times. This sequence joins TRBV2 and TRBJ2-2; the D gene is possibly TRBD2 (5 bases). The CDR3 consists of 13 residues. The germline CDR1 and CDR2 sequences are SNHLY and FYNNEI. V was pared by 6 bases and J by 6 bases, with 11 bases between. The CDR3 nucleotides are TGTGCCAGCAGCGTACAGAGGGCCGGGGAGCTGTTTTTT. Encoded protein: CASSVQRAGELFF.